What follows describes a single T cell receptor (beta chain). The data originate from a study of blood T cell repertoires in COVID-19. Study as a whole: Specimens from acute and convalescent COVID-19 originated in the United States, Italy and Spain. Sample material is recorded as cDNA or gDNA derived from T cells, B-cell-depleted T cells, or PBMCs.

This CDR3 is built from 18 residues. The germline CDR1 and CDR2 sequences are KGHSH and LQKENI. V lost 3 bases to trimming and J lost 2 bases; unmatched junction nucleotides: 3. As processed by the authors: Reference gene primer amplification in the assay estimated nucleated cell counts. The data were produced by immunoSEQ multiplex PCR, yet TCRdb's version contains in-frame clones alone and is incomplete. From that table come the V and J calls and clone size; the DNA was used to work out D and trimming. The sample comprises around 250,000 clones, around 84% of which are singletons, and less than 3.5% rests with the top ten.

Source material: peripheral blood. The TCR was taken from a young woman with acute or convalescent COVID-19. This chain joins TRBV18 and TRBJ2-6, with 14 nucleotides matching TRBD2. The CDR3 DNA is TGTGCCAGCTCACCGACTAGCGGGAGGGCCGCTGGGGCCAACGTCCTGACTTTC. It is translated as CASSPTSGRAAGANVLTF.